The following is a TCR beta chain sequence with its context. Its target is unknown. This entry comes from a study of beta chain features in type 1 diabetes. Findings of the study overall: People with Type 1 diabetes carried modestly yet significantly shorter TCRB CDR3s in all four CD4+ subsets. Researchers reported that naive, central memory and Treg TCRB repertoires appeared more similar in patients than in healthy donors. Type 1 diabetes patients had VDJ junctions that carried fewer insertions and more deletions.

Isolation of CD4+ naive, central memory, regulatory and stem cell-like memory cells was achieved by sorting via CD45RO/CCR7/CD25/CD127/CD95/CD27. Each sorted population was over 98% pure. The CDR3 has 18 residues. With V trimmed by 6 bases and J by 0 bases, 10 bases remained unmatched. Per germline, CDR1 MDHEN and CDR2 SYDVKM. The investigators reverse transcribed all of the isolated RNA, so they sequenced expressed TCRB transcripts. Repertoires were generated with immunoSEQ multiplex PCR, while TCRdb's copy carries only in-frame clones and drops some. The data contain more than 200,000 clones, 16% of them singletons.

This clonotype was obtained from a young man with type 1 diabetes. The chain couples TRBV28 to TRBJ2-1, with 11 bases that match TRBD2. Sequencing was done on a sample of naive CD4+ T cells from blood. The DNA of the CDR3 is TGTGCCAGCAGGCCGGGACTAGCGGCCAGGAGCTCCTACAATGAGCAGTTCTTC. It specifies CASRPGLAARSSYNEQFF.